The clone carrying this T cell receptor beta chain came up many times. Its antigen is unknown. The data stem from a study of T cells in Graves' hyperthyroidism and ophthalmopathy. Study-level points and caveats: With a median lead of approximately six months before onset, the model predicted ophthalmopathy.

The CDR3 covers 12 residues. Germline values: CDR1 SQVTM, CDR2 ANQGSEA. V lost 7 bases to trimming and J lost 1 base, with 10 bases between them. TCR beta CDR3 regions were amplified from RNA. The HTBI primer set drove a first-round RT-PCR of the TCR CDR3. MiXCR was run by TCRdb on the multiplex PCR reads, yielding one entry per CDR3 protein. The sample lists approximately 410,000 distinct CDR3 sequences, approximately 14% occurring once. J is TRBJ1-1 and V is TRBV29-1; no clear D. The sequence was collected from a young woman with Graves' hyperthyroidism. The specimen sequenced was blood. The CDR3 protein is CSALPGNTEAFF. Written as DNA, the CDR3 is TGCAGCGCCCTACCGGGGAACACTGAAGCTTTCTTT.